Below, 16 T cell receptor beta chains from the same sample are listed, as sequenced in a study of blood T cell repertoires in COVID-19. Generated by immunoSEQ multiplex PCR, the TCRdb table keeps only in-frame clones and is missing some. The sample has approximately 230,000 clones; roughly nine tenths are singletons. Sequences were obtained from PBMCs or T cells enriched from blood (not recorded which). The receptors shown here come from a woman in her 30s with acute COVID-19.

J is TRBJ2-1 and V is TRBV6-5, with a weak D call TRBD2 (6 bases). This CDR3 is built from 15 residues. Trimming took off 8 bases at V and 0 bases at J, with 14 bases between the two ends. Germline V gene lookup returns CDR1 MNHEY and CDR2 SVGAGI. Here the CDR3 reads CASVAVQSSYNEQFF. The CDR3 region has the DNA TGTGCCAGCGTAGCGGTCCAGAGCTCCTACAATGAGCAGTTCTTC.

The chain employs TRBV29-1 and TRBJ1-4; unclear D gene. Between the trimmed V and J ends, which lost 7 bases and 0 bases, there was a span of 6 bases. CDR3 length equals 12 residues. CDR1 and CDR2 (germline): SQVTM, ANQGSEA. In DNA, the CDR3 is TGCAGCGGCCGGGCAACTAATGAAAAACTGTTTTTT. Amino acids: CSGRATNEKLFF.

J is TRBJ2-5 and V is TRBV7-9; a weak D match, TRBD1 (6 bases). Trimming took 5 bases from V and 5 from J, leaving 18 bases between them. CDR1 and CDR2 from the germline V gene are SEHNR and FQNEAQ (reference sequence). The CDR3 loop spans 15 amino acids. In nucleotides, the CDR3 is TGTGCCAGCAGCCGTGAAAGAGGGGGACGGGAGACCCAGTACTTC. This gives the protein CASSRERGGRETQYF.

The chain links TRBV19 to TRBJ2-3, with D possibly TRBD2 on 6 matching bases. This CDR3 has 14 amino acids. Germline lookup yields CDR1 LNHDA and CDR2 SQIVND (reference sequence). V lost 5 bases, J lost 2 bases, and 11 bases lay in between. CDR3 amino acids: CASSREKNTDTQYF. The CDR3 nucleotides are TGTGCCAGTAGTCGGGAGAAAAACACAGATACGCAGTATTTT.

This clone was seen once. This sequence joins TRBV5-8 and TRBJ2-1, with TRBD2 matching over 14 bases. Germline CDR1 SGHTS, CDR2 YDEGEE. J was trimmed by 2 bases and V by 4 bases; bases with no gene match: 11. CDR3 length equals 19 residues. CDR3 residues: CASSGGGLAGGVAYNEQFF. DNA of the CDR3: TGTGCCAGCAGCGGCGGCGGACTAGCGGGAGGAGTGGCCTACAATGAGCAGTTCTTC.

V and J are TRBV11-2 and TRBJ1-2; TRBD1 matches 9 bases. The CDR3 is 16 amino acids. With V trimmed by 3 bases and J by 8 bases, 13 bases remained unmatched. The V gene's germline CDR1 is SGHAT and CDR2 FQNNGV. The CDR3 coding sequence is TGTGCCAGCAGCTTCACACAGGGGGCTACCGTAAGCGGCTACACCTTC. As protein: CASSFTQGATVSGYTF.

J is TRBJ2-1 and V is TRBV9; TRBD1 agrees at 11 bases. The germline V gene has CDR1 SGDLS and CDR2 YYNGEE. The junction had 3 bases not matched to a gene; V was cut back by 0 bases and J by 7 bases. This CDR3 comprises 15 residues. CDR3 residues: CASSVAGTGGNEQFF. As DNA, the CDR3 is TGTGCCAGCAGCGTAGCCGGGACAGGGGGGAATGAGCAGTTCTTC.

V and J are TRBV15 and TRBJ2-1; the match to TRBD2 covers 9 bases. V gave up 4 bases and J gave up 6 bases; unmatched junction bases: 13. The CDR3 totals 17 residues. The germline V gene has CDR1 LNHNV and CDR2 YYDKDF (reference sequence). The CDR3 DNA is TGTGCCACCAGCATTTCGGGTAGCGGGGGCGATCGCAATGAGCAGTTCTTC. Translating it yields CATSISGSGGDRNEQFF. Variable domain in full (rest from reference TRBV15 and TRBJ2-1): DAMVIQNPRYQVTQFGKPVTLSCSQTLNHNVMYWYQQKSSQAPKLLFHYYDKDFNNEADTPDNFQSRRPNTSFCFLDIRSPGLGDTAMYLCATSISGSGGDRNEQFFGPGTRLTVL.

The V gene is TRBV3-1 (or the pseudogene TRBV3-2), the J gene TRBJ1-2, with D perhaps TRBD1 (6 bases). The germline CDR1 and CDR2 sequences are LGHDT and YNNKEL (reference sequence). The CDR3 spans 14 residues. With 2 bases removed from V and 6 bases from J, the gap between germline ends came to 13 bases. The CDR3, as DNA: TGTGCCAGCAGCCAACAGGGGAATTACAATGGCTACACCTTC. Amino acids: CASSQQGNYNGYTF.

CDR3 nucleotides: TGTGCCAGCGGGGGGAGGTACCAAGAGACCCAGTACTTC. It encodes CASGGRYQETQYF. The chain recombines TRBV7-2 with TRBJ2-5; TRBD2 might be the D (6 bases). The germline CDR1 and CDR2 sequences are SGHTA and FQGNSA. Trimming stripped 8 bases from V and 0 bases from J, with 10 bases between. The CDR3 consists of 13 residues.

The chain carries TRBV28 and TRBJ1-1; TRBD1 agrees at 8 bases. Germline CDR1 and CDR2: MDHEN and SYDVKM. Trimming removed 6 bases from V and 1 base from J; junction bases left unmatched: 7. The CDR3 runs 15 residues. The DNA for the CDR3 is TGTGCCAGCAGGGGGTACAGGGGGGCGAACACTGAAGCTTTCTTT. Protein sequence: CASRGYRGANTEAFF.

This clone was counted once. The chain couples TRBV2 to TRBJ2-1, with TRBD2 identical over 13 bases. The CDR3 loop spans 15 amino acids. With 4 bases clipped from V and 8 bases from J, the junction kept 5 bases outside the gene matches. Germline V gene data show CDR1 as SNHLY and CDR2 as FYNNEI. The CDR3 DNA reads TGTGCCAGCAGTGTAACTAGCGGGGGGGCCCATGAGCAGTTCTTC. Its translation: CASSVTSGGAHEQFF.

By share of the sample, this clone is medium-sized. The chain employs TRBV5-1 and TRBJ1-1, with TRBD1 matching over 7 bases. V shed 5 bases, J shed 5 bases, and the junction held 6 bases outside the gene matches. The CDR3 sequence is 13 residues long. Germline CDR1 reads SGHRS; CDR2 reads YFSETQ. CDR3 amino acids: CASRNDRETEAFF. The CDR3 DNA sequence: TGCGCCAGCAGGAACGACAGGGAAACTGAAGCTTTCTTT.

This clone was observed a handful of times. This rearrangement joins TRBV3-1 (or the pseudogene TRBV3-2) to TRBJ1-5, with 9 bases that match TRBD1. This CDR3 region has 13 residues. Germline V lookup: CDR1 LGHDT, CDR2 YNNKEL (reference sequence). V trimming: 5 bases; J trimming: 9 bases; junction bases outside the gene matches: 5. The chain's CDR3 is CASSTTGGRPQHF. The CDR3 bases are TGTGCCAGCAGCACCACAGGGGGCCGGCCCCAGCATTTT.

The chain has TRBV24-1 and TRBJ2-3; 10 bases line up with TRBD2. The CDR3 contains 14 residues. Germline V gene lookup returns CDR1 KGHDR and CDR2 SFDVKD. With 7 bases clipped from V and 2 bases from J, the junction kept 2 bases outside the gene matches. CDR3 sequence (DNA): TGTGCCACCAGCCTAGCGGGGGTCACAGATACGCAGTATTTT. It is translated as CATSLAGVTDTQYF.

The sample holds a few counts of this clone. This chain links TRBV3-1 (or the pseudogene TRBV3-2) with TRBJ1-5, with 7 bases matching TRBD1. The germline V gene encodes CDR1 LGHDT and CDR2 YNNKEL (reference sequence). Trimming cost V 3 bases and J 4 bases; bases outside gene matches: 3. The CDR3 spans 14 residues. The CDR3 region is CASSQTGKNQPQHF. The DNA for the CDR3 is TGTGCCAGCAGCCAGACAGGGAAAAATCAGCCCCAGCATTTT.